Reported below is one TCR beta chain. This sample is drawn from a study of blood T cell repertoires in COVID-19. Across the study: The United States, Italy and Spain supplied acute and convalescent COVID-19 samples. PBMCs, B-cell-depleted T cells, or T cells provided the cDNA or gDNA that made up the material.

Per the original methods: Amplified reference gene primers provided the basis for estimating nucleated cell counts. Here immunoSEQ multiplex PCR was the method, and the copy in TCRdb shows in-frame clones only, minus some. V, J and clone size were drawn from that table, and D and trimming were deduced from the DNA. The data show around 150,000 clones, about four fifths seen once. This CDR3 is built from 15 residues. Trimming removed 2 bases from V and 2 bases from J; junction bases left unmatched: 4. Germline-derived CDR1 and CDR2 are SGDLS and YYNGEE. This sequence originates from a woman aged 55-70 years with acute or convalescent COVID-19. The genes are TRBV9 and TRBJ1-3; TRBD1 agrees at 7 bases. What was sequenced was peripheral blood. The CDR3 DNA sequence: TGTGCCAGCAGCGTTCGACAGGGAGCTGGAAACACCATATATTTT. It is translated as CASSVRQGAGNTIYF.